This entry concerns a single T cell receptor beta chain. Its antigen is undetermined. A clone one base away is much larger, so this may be a read error. Germline values: CDR1 MGHRA, CDR2 YSYEKL. The CDR3 runs to 17 residues. The data derive from a study of post-analysis software for immune sequencing data. Study at large: The study covered relapsing-remitting, secondary progressive and progressive-relapsing courses of multiple sclerosis. Points from the study as a whole: Included in a set of 5 or 6 TRBV segments more frequent in patients than controls were TRBV5-6, TRBV5-1 and TRBV20-1. Diversity measured as normalized Chao1 was significantly lower in multiple sclerosis patients than in controls. Co-batched samples clustered tightly together by F measure.

TCR beta libraries were prepared from cDNA with unique molecular identifiers. TCRdb called the PCR reads again in MiXCR, with one record for every CDR3 protein. This sample has over 150,000 distinct CDR3 sequences, with over 25% found just once. The clonotype was recovered from a girl under 18 with multiple sclerosis. V gene TRBV4-1 combines with J gene TRBJ2-7; 7 bases are a match to TRBD1. Sample: blood. This chain's CDR3 is CTSSREIGTDFSYEQYF. CDR3 DNA sequence: TGCACCAGCAGCCGAGAAATAGGGACAGATTTCTCCTACGAGCAGTACTTC.